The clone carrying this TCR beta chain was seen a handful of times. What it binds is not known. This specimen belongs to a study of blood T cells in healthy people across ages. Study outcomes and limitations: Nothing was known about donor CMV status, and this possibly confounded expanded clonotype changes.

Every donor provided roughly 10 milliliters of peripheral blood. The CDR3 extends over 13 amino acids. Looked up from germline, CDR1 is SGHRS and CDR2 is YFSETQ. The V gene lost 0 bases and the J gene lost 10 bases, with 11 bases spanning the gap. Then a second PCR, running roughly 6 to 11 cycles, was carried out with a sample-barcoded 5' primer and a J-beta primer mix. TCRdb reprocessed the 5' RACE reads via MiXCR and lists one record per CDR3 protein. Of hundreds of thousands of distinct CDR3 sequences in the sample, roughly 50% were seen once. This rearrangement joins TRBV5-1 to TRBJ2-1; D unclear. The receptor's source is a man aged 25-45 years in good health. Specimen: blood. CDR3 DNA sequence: TGCGCCAGCAGCTTGGAGCTTGTCTGGGAGCAGTTCTTC. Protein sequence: CASSLELVWEQFF.